This T cell receptor beta chain was recorded in a study of cytomegalovirus exposure and HLA in healthy donors. The donors were part of the approximately 130-subject validation cohort, which stood apart from the approximately 700-subject first cohort. This CDR3 is built from 14 residues. Germline loops: CDR1 MDHEN, CDR2 SYDVKM. Deletions cut 8 bases from V and 3 bases from J, with 14 bases between. The repertoire was sequenced with immunoSEQ multiplex PCR; TCRdb's copy has only in-frame clones and lacks some. This repertoire shows around 250,000 clones, 90% found once; its top ten account for more than 0.35%.

The chain has TRBV28 and TRBJ2-1, with D perhaps TRBD1 (6 bases). The clonotype was recovered from a woman younger than 30 in good health and CMV-seronegative. Sequences were obtained from PBMCs. CDR3 DNA sequence: TGTGCCAGCGGGCTCAGAGGGGGCTACAATGAGCAGTTCTTC. Protein product: CASGLRGGYNEQFF.